This T cell receptor (beta chain) originates from a study of post-analysis software for immune sequencing data. With regard to this clonotype: Its specificity is not known. One junction end does not reproduce the germline sequence, and a read error may be involved.

Each TCR beta cDNA library carried unique molecular identifiers. When about 1 to 11 million T cells were used, they gave hundreds of thousands of cDNA molecules. One entry per CDR3 protein results from TCRdb running MiXCR on the PCR reads. The sample has approximately 730,000 distinct CDR3 sequences, approximately 44% seen once. From germline, CDR1 is SSHAT and CDR2 FNYEAQ (reference sequence). This CDR3 contains 14 residues. Notes on the study in general: Controls significantly exceeded multiple sclerosis patients in normalized Chao1 diversity. Relative to controls, patients had about five TRBV segments at higher frequency, with TRBV5-6, TRBV5-1 and TRBV20-1 among these.

V is TRBV7-7 and J is TRBJ2-1; 11 nucleotides align to TRBD2. Input material: blood. The source is a girl aged 10 to 17 with multiple sclerosis. This chain's CDR3 is CASSLLAGAGEQFF. CDR3 bases: TGTGCTAGCAGCTTACTAGCGGGAGCCGGTGAGCAGTTCTTC.